A selection of T cell receptor beta chains follows, all from one sample in a study of T-cell reconstitution after alpha-beta-depleted transplantation in children. TCRdb re-called the PCR reads with MiXCR, one entry per CDR3 protein. The top ten hold around 2.2% of the sample, which has 500,000 to 750,000 distinct CDR3 sequences, over 10% seen once. Sequences were derived from PBMCs, mostly from graft donor cells, sampled 360 days after TCRalphabeta/CD19-depleted stem cell transplant. These receptors were obtained from a male patient younger than 18 who had a stem cell transplant for acute myeloid leukemia, so the T cells may come from the graft donor. CDR3s include the opening cysteine and the closing phenylalanine or tryptophan. A D gene is named only where the DNA matches it firmly. Size is omitted from some rows. Given values are once, few, many or a class for expanded clones.

v_call	j_call	d_call	clone_size	cdr3_aa	cdr3_nt
TRBV28	TRBJ2-7	TRBD2	NA	CASSLGPSGVQWF	TGTGCCAGCAGTTTAGGTCCAAGCGGGGTGCAGTGGTTC
TRBV6-2/TRBV6-3	TRBJ2-1	NA	once	CASSRGVGEQFF	TGTGCCAGCAGTCGGGGAGTTGGTGAGCAGTTCTTC
TRBV7-6	TRBJ2-3	TRBD2	NA	CASSRALLAGGTTSTDTQYF	TGTGCCAGCAGCCGAGCACTACTAGCGGGAGGGACCACTAGCACAGATACGCAGTATTTT
TRBV29-1	TRBJ2-7	TRBD2	NA	CSVGSGTPYEQYF	TGCAGCGTTGGGAGCGGGACCCCCTACGAGCAGTACTTC
TRBV20-1	TRBJ2-7	TRBD1	few	CSVLPRGYEQYF	TGCAGTGTTCTCCCCAGGGGGTACGAGCAGTACTTC
TRBV6-5	TRBJ2-5	TRBD2	many	CASSYLGTSGRPQYF	TGTGCCAGCAGTTATCTCGGGACTAGCGGGAGGCCCCAGTACTTC
TRBV4-2	TRBJ2-3	NA	many	CASSQVKGTDTQYF	TGTGCCAGCAGCCAAGTTAAGGGTACAGATACGCAGTATTTT
TRBV7-8	TRBJ1-1	TRBD1	few	CASSWTGSNTEAFF	TGTGCCAGCAGCTGGACAGGGTCGAACACTGAAGCTTTCTTT
TRBV24-1	TRBJ2-1	TRBD1	NA	CATSGRGTGWNEQFF	TGTGCCACCAGTGGTAGAGGGACAGGGTGGAATGAGCAGTTCTTC
TRBV7-2	TRBJ2-7	NA	NA	CASSLAGDGYEQYF	TGTGCCAGCAGCTTAGCGGGAGACGGGTACGAGCAGTACTTC
TRBV9	TRBJ2-1	NA	many	CASSPRSSSSYNEQFF	TGTGCCAGCAGCCCTAGGTCTAGCAGCTCCTACAATGAGCAGTTCTTC
TRBV14	TRBJ2-7	NA	few	CASSQDEGAYEQYF	TGTGCCAGCAGCCAAGATGAGGGCGCCTACGAGCAGTACTTC
TRBV5-4	TRBJ2-7	TRBD2	few	CASSLGLAEVYEQYF	TGTGCCAGCAGCTTGGGACTAGCGGAAGTCTACGAGCAGTACTTC
TRBV6-5	TRBJ2-1	NA	many	CASSPDPTSINEQFF	TGTGCCAGCAGCCCAGATCCGACTAGTATCAATGAGCAGTTCTTC
TRBV4-2	TRBJ2-2	NA	NA	CASSQERAFYGGELFF	TGTGCCAGCAGCCAAGAGAGGGCCTTCTACGGCGGGGAGCTGTTTTTT
TRBV4-2	TRBJ2-7	TRBD2	NA	CASSLQQTSGRSLLEQYF	TGTGCCAGCAGCCTCCAACAGACTAGCGGGAGGTCACTCCTCGAGCAGTACTTC
TRBV10-3	TRBJ2-6	NA	few	CAISEGSGANVLTF	TGTGCCATCAGTGAGGGGTCTGGGGCCAACGTCCTGACTTTC
TRBV4-2	TRBJ2-2	TRBD2	NA	CASSQELASGDFLGGELFF	TGTGCCAGCAGCCAAGAATTAGCTAGCGGGGACTTCCTTGGGGGGGAGCTGTTTTTT
TRBV7-2	TRBJ2-3	NA	few	CASSREGIAATDTQYF	TGTGCCAGCAGTAGAGAGGGGATAGCGGCCACAGATACGCAGTATTTT
TRBV20-1	TRBJ2-7	TRBD2	many	CSAQRDGGSSYEQYF	TGCAGTGCCCAGAGGGATGGCGGGAGCTCCTACGAGCAGTACTTC
TRBV28	TRBJ2-2	TRBD2	few	CASIRAGGSTGELFF	TGTGCCAGCATTCGGGCGGGAGGGTCGACCGGGGAGCTGTTTTTT
TRBV29-1	TRBJ1-4	NA	many	CSVLLSGKLFF	TGCAGCGTCTTGCTGAGCGGAAAACTGTTTTTT
TRBV2	TRBJ2-7	NA	few	CASSLWGQGMGEQYF	TGTGCCAGCAGCCTATGGGGTCAGGGGATGGGTGAGCAGTACTTC
TRBV29-1	TRBJ2-7	NA	NA	CSFFAVQGEQYF	TGCAGCTTCTTTGCCGTGCAGGGCGAGCAGTACTTC
TRBV2	TRBJ1-5	NA	few	CASSEPLSNQPQHF	TGTGCCAGCAGTGAACCACTTAGCAATCAGCCCCAGCATTTT
TRBV29-1	TRBJ2-2	NA	many	CSGLVGTGELFF	TGCAGCGGACTGGTGGGGACCGGGGAGCTGTTTTTT
TRBV11-3	TRBJ2-5	NA	many	CASSLDPLGTQYF	TGTGCCAGCAGCTTAGATCCACTGGGGACCCAGTACTTC
TRBV4-2	TRBJ2-7	TRBD2	few	CASSLGWLAGTYEQYF	TGTGCCAGCAGCCTAGGGTGGCTAGCGGGTACCTACGAGCAGTACTTC
TRBV28	TRBJ2-7	NA	few	CASRASGRSYEQYF	TGTGCCAGCAGGGCCAGCGGGCGCTCCTACGAGCAGTACTTC
TRBV20-1	TRBJ2-3	NA	few	CSASWGMNADTQYF	TGCAGTGCTAGTTGGGGGATGAATGCCGATACGCAGTATTTT
TRBV7-9	TRBJ2-7	NA	many	CASSLHKGAFYEQYF	TGTGCCAGCAGCTTACACAAAGGGGCGTTCTACGAGCAGTACTTC
TRBV5-1	TRBJ2-3	TRBD1	few	CASSPKGATDTQYF	TGCGCCAGCAGCCCTAAGGGGGCAACAGATACGCAGTATTTT
TRBV2	TRBJ2-4	NA	NA	CASRVLDPPKNIQYF	TGTGCCAGCAGAGTCCTCGACCCCCCTAAAAACATTCAGTACTTC
TRBV6-5	TRBJ2-7	NA	NA	CASSYSTESYEQYF	TGTGCCAGCAGTTACTCGACAGAATCCTACGAGCAGTACTTC
TRBV28	TRBJ2-7	NA	many	CASSLYPDYEQYF	TGTGCCAGCAGTTTATACCCAGACTACGAGCAGTACTTC
TRBV7-2	TRBJ2-7	TRBD1	few	CASSLTGTAPYEQYF	TGTGCCAGCAGCTTAACCGGGACAGCCCCTTACGAGCAGTACTTC
TRBV5-1	TRBJ2-7	TRBD1	NA	CASSFLDRDRASYEQYF	TGCGCCAGCAGCTTTTTGGATCGGGACAGGGCCTCCTACGAGCAGTACTTC
TRBV20-1	TRBJ1-1	NA	NA	CSARSDIPEAFF	TGCAGTGCTAGATCCGACATCCCTGAAGCTTTCTTT
TRBV29-1	TRBJ2-2	TRBD1	NA	CSVAGQGAGGELFF	TGCAGCGTGGCGGGACAGGGGGCTGGCGGGGAGCTGTTTTTT
TRBV5-1	TRBJ2-7	NA	NA	CASSSEGLAPYEQYF	TGCGCCAGCAGCTCCGAGGGGCTGGCCCCCTACGAGCAGTACTTC
TRBV29-1	TRBJ1-5	TRBD1	NA	CSVAVDRGNQPQHF	TGCAGCGTTGCGGTGGACAGGGGAAATCAGCCCCAGCATTTT
TRBV2	TRBJ1-1	TRBD1	NA	CASSTRDSRNTEAFF	TGTGCCAGCAGTACCCGGGACAGTCGGAACACTGAAGCTTTCTTT
TRBV5-5	TRBJ2-5	NA	NA	CASSLTGYSETQYF	TGTGCCAGCAGCTTGACAGGGTACTCAGAGACCCAGTACTTC
TRBV20-1	TRBJ2-7	TRBD2	NA	CSARGLAGIFPYEQYF	TGCAGTGCTAGAGGACTAGCGGGAATCTTCCCCTACGAGCAGTACTTC
TRBV6-5	TRBJ1-5	NA	NA	CASSYSSTQPQHF	TGTGCCAGCAGTTACAGTAGCACTCAGCCCCAGCATTTT
TRBV28	TRBJ2-2	NA	many	CASSLFGLGGTGELFF	TGTGCCAGCAGTTTATTTGGCCTAGGGGGTACCGGGGAGCTGTTTTTT
TRBV9	TRBJ1-2	TRBD1	NA	CASSGLTTGGGGYTF	TGTGCCAGCAGCGGATTAACAACAGGGGGAGGGGGCTACACCTTC
TRBV5-1	TRBJ2-1	TRBD2	many	CASSFPPLAGAYNEQFF	TGCGCCAGCAGCTTCCCCCCTCTAGCGGGAGCCTACAATGAGCAGTTCTTC